The sequence of this TCR beta chain was determined in a study of blood T cell repertoires in COVID-19. Study in general: The cDNA or gDNA used as material had been derived from T cells, B-cell-depleted T cells, or PBMCs.

Original data processing: By means of reference gene primer amplification, nucleated cell counts were estimated. Generated by immunoSEQ multiplex PCR, the TCRdb table keeps only in-frame clones and is missing some. V and J calls plus clone size are reproduced from that table; the DNA served to infer D and trimming. The sample holds 120,000 or so clones, nearly 90% seen once. After removal of 3 bases from V and 3 bases from J, the junction contained 19 bases not matched to a gene. Germline loops: CDR1 SNHLY, CDR2 FYNNEI. The CDR3 extends over 19 amino acids. The clonotype originates from a woman of 80 years or more with acute or convalescent COVID-19. This chain uses TRBV2 with TRBJ2-5, with 7 bases fitting TRBD1. The sequenced material came from peripheral blood. CDR3 protein: CASSDRQGIVGINKETQYF. The DNA of the CDR3 is TGTGCCAGCAGTGACAGACAGGGTATTGTGGGAATAAATAAAGAGACCCAGTACTTC.